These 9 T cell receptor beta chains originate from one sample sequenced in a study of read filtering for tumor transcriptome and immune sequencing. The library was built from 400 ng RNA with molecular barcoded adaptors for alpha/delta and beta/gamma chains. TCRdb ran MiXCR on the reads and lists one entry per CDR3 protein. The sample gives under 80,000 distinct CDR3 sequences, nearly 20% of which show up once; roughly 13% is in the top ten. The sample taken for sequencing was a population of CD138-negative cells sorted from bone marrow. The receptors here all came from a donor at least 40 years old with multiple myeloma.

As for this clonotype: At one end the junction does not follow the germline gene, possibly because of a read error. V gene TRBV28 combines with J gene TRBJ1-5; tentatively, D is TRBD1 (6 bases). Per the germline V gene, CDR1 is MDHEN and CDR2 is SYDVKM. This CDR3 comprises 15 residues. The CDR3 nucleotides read TGTGCCTGCAGCCAGGGGACGGCCTTTAATCAGCCCCAGCATTTT. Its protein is CACSQGTAFNQPQHF.

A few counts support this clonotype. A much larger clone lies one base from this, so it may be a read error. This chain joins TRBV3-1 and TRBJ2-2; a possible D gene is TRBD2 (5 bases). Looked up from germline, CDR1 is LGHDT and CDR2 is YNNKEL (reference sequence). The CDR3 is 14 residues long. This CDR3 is CASSLGHHTGELSF. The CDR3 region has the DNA TGTGCCAGCAGCCTAGGGCACCACACCGGGGAGCTGTCTTTT.

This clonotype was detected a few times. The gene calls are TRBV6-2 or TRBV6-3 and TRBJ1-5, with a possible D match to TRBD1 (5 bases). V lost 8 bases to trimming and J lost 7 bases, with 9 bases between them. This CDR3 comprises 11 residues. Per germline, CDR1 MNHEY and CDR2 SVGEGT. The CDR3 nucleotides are TGTGCCAGCGGCAGGGACCAGCCCCAGCATTTT. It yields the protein CASGRDQPQHF.

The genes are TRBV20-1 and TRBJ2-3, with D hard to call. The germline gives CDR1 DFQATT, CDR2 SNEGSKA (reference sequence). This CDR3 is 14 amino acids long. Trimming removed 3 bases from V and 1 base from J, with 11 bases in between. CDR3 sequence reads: CSASTGRGTDTQYF. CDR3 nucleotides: TGCAGTGCTAGTACGGGTCGTGGCACAGATACGCAGTATTTT.

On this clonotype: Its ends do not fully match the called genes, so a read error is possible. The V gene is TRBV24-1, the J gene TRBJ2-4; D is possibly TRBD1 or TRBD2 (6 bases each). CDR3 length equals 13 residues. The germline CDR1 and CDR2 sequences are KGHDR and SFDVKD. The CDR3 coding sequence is TGTGCCACCTGTGATGGGGGGCTAAACATTCAGTACTTC. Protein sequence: CATCDGGLNIQYF.

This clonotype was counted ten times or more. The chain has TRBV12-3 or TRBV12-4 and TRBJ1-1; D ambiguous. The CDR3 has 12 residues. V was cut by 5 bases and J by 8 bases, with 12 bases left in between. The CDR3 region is CASSPNTREAFF. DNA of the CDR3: TGTGCCAGCAGTCCTAACACCAGAGAAGCTTTCTTT.

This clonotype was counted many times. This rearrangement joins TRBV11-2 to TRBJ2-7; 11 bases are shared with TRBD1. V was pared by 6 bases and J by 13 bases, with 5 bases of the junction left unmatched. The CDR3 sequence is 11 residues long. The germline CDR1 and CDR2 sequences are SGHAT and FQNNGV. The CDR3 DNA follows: TGTGCCAGCAGAAACGGACAGGGGGCATACTTC. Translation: CASRNGQGAYF.

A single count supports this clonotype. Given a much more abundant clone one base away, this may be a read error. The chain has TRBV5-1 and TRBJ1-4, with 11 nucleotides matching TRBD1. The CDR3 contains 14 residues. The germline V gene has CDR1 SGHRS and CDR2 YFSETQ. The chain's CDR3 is CASSHGQGAEKLLF. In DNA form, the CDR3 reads TGCGCCAGCAGCCACGGACAGGGGGCTGAAAAACTGCTTTTT.

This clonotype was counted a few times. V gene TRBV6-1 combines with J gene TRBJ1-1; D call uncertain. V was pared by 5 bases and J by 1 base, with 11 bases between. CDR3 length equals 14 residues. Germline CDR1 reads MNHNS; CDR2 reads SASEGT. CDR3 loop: CASSFAWGNTEAFF. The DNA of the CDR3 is TGTGCCAGCAGTTTTGCGTGGGGGAACACTGAAGCTTTCTTT.